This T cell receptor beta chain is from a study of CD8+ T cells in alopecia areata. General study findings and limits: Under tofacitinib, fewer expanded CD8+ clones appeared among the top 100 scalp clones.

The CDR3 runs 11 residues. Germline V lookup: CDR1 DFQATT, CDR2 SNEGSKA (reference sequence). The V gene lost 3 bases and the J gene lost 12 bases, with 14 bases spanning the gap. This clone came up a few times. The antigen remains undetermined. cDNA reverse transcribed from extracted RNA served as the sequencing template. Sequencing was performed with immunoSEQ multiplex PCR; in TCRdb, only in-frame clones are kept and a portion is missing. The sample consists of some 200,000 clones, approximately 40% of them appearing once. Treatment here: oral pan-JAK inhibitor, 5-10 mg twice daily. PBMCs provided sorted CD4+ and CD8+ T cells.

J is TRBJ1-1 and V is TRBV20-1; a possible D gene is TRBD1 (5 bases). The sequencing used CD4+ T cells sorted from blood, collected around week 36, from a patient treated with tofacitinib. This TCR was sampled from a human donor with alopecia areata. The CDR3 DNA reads TGCAGTGCTAGCGCGTCGGGGGATCCTTTCTTT. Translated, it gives CSASASGDPFF.